The clone carrying this TCR beta chain was seen a few times. What it recognizes is unknown. Both iRepertoire HTBI primers and Arm-PCR of CDR3 regions were used to build the TCR beta libraries. TCRdb itself ran the multiplex PCR reads through MiXCR, one entry per CDR3 protein. The sample has a few hundred thousand distinct CDR3 sequences, about a quarter seen once; the top ten hold about a quarter. This sample was included in a study of regulatory T cells in long-lasting Graves disease. Time point given: persistent/refractory GD, antithyroid drugs over 5 years with positive TRAb. Preparation of the TCR library used RNA extracted from PBMCs. Recruitment took place at an endocrinology department in Xi'an, China. Study-wide results and caveats: With a small sample size, accuracy may have been reduced.

CDR1 GTSNPN and CDR2 SVGIG come from the germline V gene (reference sequence). This CDR3 spans 17 amino acids. V lost 2 bases, J lost 0 bases, and 7 bases stayed unmatched. The receptor was isolated from a female donor with Graves disease. This specimen consisted of peripheral blood mononuclear cells (PBMCs), obtained when the disease was refractory, from a patient treated with antithyroid drugs. V and J are TRBV30 and TRBJ1-6, with 7 bases aligning to TRBD1. CDR3 nucleotides: TGTGCCTGGAGTAAACGACAGGGCTACTCCTATAATTCACCCCTCCACTTT. This encodes CAWSKRQGYSYNSPLHF.